The text below deals with one T cell receptor beta chain. These data are taken from a study of blood T cell repertoires in COVID-19. Across the whole study: Acute and convalescent COVID-19 specimens originated in the United States, Italy and Spain.

Method: immunoSEQ multiplex PCR; TCRdb's copy keeps in-frame clones and lacks some. The sample has around 130,000 clones; over 75% are singletons. CDR1 and CDR2 (germline): KGHDR, SFDVKD. This CDR3 spans 14 amino acids. With V trimmed by 3 bases and J by 5 bases, 4 bases remained unmatched. Sequencing was carried out using peripheral blood. The clonotype was recovered from a man aged 45 to 65 with acute or convalescent COVID-19. This chain connects TRBV24-1 to TRBJ1-2, with TRBD1 identical over 8 bases. Written as DNA, the CDR3 is TGTGCCACCAGTGATCCTTGGACAGGGTATGGCTACACCTTC. Translating it yields CATSDPWTGYGYTF.